One T cell receptor beta chain is described in this entry. The sample belongs to a study of blood T cell repertoires in COVID-19. Overall study context: Both acute and convalescent COVID-19 samples were obtained from the United States, Italy and Spain. The analysed material was cDNA or gDNA that came from T cells, B-cell-depleted T cells, or PBMCs.

With 1 base removed from V and 7 bases from J, the gap between germline ends came to 11 bases. Per the germline V gene, CDR1 is WSHSY and CDR2 is SAAADI. The CDR3 contains 14 residues. In the authors' methods: Counts of nucleated cells, estimated from reference gene primer amplification, were obtained. Sequencing was performed with immunoSEQ multiplex PCR; in TCRdb, only in-frame clones are kept and a portion is missing. V and J calls and clone size come straight from that table; D and trimming were deduced from the DNA. Seen here are 150,000 to 200,000 clones, about 86% observed once, and the top ten hold 8% to 10%.

The chain couples TRBV10-2 to TRBJ1-3; D remains ambiguous. The sample was peripheral blood. The TCR comes from a man in his sixties with acute or convalescent COVID-19. CDR3 sequence reads: CASSEWHIGNTIYF. CDR3 sequence (DNA): TGCGCCAGCAGTGAGTGGCACATCGGGAACACCATATATTTT.